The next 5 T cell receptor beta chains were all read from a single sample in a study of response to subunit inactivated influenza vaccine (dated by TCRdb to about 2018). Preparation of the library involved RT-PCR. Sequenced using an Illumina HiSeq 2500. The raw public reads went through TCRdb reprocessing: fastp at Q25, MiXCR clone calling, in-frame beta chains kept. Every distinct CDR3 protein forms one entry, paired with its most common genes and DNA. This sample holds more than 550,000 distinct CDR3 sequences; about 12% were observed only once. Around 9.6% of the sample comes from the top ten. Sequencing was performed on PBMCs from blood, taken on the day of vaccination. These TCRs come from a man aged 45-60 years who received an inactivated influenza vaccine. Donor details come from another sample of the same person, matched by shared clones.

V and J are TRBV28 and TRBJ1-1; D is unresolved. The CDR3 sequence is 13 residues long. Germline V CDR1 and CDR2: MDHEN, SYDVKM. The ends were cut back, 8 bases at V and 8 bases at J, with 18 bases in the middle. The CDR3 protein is CASQVYGHSEAFF. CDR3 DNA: TGTGCCAGCCAAGTTTATGGTCACAGCGAAGCTTTCTTT.

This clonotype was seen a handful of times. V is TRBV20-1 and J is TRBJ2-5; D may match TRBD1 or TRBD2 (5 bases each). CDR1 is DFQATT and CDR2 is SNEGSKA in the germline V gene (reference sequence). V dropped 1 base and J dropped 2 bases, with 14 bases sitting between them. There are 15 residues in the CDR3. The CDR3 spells CSARGRGGGQETQYF. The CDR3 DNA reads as TGCAGTGCTAGAGGTAGAGGTGGGGGACAAGAGACCCAGTACTTC.

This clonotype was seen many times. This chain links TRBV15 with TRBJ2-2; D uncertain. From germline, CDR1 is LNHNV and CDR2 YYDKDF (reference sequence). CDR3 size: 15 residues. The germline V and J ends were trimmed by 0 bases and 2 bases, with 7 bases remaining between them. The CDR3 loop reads CATSRDLGNTGELFF. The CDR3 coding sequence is TGTGCCACCAGCAGAGATTTGGGAAACACCGGGGAGCTGTTTTTT.

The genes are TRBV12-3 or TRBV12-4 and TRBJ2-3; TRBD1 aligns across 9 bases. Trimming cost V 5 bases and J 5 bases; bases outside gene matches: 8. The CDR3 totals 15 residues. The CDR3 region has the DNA TGTGCCAGCAGTAGAGACGGGACAGGGCTAGATACGCAGTATTTT. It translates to CASSRDGTGLDTQYF.

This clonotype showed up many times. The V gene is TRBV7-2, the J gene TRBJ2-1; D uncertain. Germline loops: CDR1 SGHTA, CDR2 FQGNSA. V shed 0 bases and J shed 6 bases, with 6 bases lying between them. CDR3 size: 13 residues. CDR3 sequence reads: CASSLAASNEQFF. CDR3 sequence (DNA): TGTGCCAGCAGCTTAGCGGCCAGCAATGAGCAGTTCTTC. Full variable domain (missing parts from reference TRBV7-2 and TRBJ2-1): GAGVSQSPSNKVTEKGKDVELRCDPISGHTALYWYRQSLGQGLEFLIYFQGNSAPDKSGLPSDRFSAERTGGSVSTLTIQRTQQEDSAVYLCASSLAASNEQFFGPGTRLTVL.